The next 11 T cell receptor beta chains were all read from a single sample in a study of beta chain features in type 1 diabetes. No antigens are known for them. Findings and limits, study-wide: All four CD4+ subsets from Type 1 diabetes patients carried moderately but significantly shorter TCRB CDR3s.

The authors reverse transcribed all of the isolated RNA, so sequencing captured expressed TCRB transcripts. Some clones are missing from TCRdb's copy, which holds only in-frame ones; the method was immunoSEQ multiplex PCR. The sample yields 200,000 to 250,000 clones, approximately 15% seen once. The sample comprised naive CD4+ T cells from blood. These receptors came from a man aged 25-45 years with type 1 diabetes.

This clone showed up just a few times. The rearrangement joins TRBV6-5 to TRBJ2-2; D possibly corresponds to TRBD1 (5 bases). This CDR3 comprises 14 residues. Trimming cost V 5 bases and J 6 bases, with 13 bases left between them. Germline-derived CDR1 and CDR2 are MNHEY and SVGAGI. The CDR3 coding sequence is TGTGCCAGCAGTAGGTCCAGGGTGGCCGGGGAGCTGTTTTTT. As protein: CASSRSRVAGELFF.

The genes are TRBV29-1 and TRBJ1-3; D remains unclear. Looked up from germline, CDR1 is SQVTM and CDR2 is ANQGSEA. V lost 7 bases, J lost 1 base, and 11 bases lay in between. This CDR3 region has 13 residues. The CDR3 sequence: CSAQVRSGNTIYF. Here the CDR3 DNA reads TGCAGCGCCCAAGTCAGGTCTGGAAACACCATATATTTT.

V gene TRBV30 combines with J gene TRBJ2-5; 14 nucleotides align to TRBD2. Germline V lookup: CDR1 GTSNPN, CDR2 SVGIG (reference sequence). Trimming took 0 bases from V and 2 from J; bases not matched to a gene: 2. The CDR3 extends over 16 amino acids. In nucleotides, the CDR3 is TGTGCCTGGAGTGTGGGACTAGCGGGGGAACAAGAGACCCAGTACTTC. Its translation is CAWSVGLAGEQETQYF.

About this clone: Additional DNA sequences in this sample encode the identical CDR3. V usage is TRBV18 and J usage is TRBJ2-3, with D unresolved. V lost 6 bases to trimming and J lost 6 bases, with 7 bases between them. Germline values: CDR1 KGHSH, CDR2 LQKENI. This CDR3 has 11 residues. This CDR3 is CASSPSDTQYF. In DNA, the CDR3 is TGTGCCAGCTCTCCGTCGGATACGCAGTATTTT.

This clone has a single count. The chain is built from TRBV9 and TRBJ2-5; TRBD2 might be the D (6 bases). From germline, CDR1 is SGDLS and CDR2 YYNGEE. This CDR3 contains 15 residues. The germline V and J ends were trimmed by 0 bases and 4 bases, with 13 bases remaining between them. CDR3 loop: CASSVVGTPGETQYF. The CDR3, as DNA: TGTGCCAGCAGCGTAGTCGGGACTCCCGGAGAGACCCAGTACTTC.

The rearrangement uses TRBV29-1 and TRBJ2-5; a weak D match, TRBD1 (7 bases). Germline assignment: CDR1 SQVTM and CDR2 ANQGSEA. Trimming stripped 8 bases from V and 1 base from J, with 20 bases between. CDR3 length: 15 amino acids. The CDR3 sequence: CSSPLAGGPQETQYF. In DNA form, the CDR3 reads TGCAGCTCGCCCCTGGCAGGGGGGCCCCAAGAGACCCAGTACTTC.

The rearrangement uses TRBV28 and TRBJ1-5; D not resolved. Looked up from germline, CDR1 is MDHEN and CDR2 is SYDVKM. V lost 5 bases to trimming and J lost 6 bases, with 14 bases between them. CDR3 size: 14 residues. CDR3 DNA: TGTGCCAGCAGTCGTACCACGACTCGTCAGCCCCAGCATTTT. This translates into CASSRTTTRQPQHF.

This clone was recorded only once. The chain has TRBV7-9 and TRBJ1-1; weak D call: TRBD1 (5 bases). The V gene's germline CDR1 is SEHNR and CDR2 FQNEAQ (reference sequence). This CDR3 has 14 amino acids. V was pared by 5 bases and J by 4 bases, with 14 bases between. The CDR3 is CASSPQGFGTEAFF. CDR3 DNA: TGTGCCAGCAGCCCGCAGGGCTTTGGCACTGAAGCTTTCTTT.

The CDR3 loop reads CSVGGVYTEAFF. CDR3 in DNA: TGCAGCGTGGGGGGGGTCTACACTGAAGCTTTCTTT. V usage is TRBV29-1 and J usage is TRBJ1-1; tentatively, D is TRBD1 (5 bases). Germline CDR1 is SQVTM and CDR2 is ANQGSEA. The CDR3 sequence is 12 residues long. The V gene lost 6 bases and the J gene lost 3 bases, with 11 bases spanning the gap.

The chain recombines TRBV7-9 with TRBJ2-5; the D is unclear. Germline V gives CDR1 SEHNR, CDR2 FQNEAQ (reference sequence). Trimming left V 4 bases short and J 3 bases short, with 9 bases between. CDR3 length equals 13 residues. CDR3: CASSYGAKETQYF. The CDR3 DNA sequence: TGTGCCAGCAGCTACGGAGCTAAAGAGACCCAGTACTTC.

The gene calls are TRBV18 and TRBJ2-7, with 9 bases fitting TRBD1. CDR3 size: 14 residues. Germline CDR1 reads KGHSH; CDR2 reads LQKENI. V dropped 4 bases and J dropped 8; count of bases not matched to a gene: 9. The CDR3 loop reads CASSLGTGLYQQYF. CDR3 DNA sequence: TGTGCCAGCTCACTAGGGACAGGGTTGTACCAGCAGTACTTC. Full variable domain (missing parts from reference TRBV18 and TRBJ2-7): NAGVMQNPRHLVRRRGQEARLRCSPMKGHSHVYWYRQLPEEGLKFMVYLQKENIIDESGMPKERFSAEFPKEGPSILRIQQVVRGDSAAYFCASSLGTGLYQQYFGPGTRLTVT.